This entry lists 30 T cell receptor beta chains sequenced from one sample in a study of cytomegalovirus exposure and HLA in healthy donors. PCR involved 60 Vbeta and 13 Jbeta primers. Only in-frame clones appear in the TCRdb table, and some are missing; sequencing was by immunoSEQ multiplex PCR. The sample has some 130,000 clones, 80% seen once; the top ten hold approximately 2.1%. Sequencing used PBMCs. These receptors all come from a young man in good health and CMV-seronegative.

The J gene is TRBJ2-2, the V gene TRBV5-4, with 8 bases aligning to TRBD2. The CDR3 covers 16 residues. From germline, CDR1 is SGHNT and CDR2 YYREEE (reference sequence). V lost 0 bases to trimming and J lost 2 bases; unmatched junction nucleotides: 3. The CDR3 protein is CASSLGSGRNTGELFF. CDR3 in DNA: TGTGCCAGCAGCTTGGGCAGCGGGAGAAACACCGGGGAGCTGTTTTTT. The full variable domain, rest sourced from reference TRBV5-4 and TRBJ2-2, is ETGVTQSPTHLIKTRGQQVTLRCSSQSGHNTVSWYQQALGQGPQFIFQYYREEENGRGNFPPRFSGLQFPNYSSELNVNALELDDSALYLCASSLGSGRNTGELFFGEGSRLTVL.

The V and J genes are TRBV5-4 and TRBJ2-2; TRBD1 matches at 10 bases. Germline values: CDR1 SGHNT, CDR2 YYREEE (reference sequence). With V trimmed by 6 bases and J by 6 bases, 11 bases remained unmatched. This CDR3 contains 16 residues. The CDR3 sequence: CASKYGTGVVAGELFF. The CDR3 DNA sequence: TGTGCCAGCAAGTACGGGACAGGGGTCGTTGCCGGGGAGCTGTTTTTT.

The V and J genes are TRBV6-5 and TRBJ2-7, with D perhaps matching TRBD1 (5 bases). The CDR3 has 14 amino acids. V shed 2 bases and J shed 5 bases, with 13 bases lying between them. Germline V gene data show CDR1 as MNHEY and CDR2 as SVGAGI. CDR3 in amino acids: CASSYARPRDEQYF. As DNA, the CDR3 is TGTGCCAGCAGTTACGCCCGACCCAGGGACGAGCAGTACTTC.

This clone was seen only once. Other DNA variants within this sample encode the same CDR3. The J gene is TRBJ2-7, the V gene TRBV29-1; TRBD1 might be the D (6 bases). Germline lookup yields CDR1 SQVTM and CDR2 ANQGSEA. The V end was cut by 4 bases, the J end by 7 bases, with 8 bases between. This CDR3 has 10 residues. The CDR3 nucleotides read TGCAGCGTTGTCAGGGGTGAGCAGTACTTC. It translates to CSVVRGEQYF.

This chain uses TRBV4-1 with TRBJ2-1, with D possibly matching TRBD2 (6 bases). V was trimmed by 3 bases and J by 12 bases, leaving 15 bases between them. The CDR3 has 13 residues. Germline CDR1 reads MGHRA; CDR2 reads YSYEKL. The CDR3 bases are TGCGCCAGCAGCCACCCCAGCGGGTCGGGGCAGTTCTTC. Its translation: CASSHPSGSGQFF.

Only a few counts were recorded for this clone. V is TRBV2 and J is TRBJ1-4; possible D gene TRBD1, 5 bases. The CDR3 extends over 13 amino acids. Looked up from germline, CDR1 is SNHLY and CDR2 is FYNNEI. Between the trimmed V and J ends, which lost 3 bases and 5 bases, there was a span of 7 bases. The CDR3 reads CASSESGNEKLFF. The DNA of the CDR3 is TGTGCCAGCAGTGAGTCAGGGAATGAAAAACTGTTTTTT.

This clone turned up a few times. The chain couples TRBV29-1 to TRBJ1-1; TRBD1 agrees at 7 bases. Germline lookup yields CDR1 SQVTM and CDR2 ANQGSEA. J lost 1 base, V lost 4 bases, and 3 bases had no gene match. There are 13 residues in the CDR3. For the CDR3, the DNA is TGCAGCGTTGGCCGACAGGGGAACACTGAAGCTTTCTTT. Its protein product is CSVGRQGNTEAFF.

The chain recombines TRBV7-7 with TRBJ2-1, with TRBD2 matching over 9 bases. Germline V lookup: CDR1 SSHAT, CDR2 FNYEAQ (reference sequence). This CDR3 is 15 amino acids long. The ends lost 3 bases at V and 2 bases at J; junction bases unmatched: 2. The CDR3 region is CASSFSGSPYNEQFF. The CDR3, as DNA: TGTGCCAGCAGCTTTAGCGGGAGCCCCTACAATGAGCAGTTCTTC.

This chain links TRBV15 with TRBJ2-3, with 8 positions matching TRBD2. From germline, CDR1 is LNHNV and CDR2 YYDKDF (reference sequence). V lost 3 bases and J lost 3; bases outside the gene matches: 14. This CDR3 region has 18 residues. The CDR3, as DNA: TGTGCCACCAGCAGCTCCACCCGGGGGGGGTCGTATACAGATACGCAGTATTTT. Translating it yields CATSSSTRGGSYTDTQYF.

The chain carries TRBV7-9 and TRBJ1-5; the D is unclear. This CDR3 has 12 residues. From germline, CDR1 is SEHNR and CDR2 FQNEAQ (reference sequence). The V and J ends lost 1 base and 6 bases respectively, with 4 bases between them. The CDR3 DNA reads TGTGCCAGCAGCTTAGAAGCTCAGCCCCAGCATTTT. Amino acid sequence: CASSLEAQPQHF.

The chain combines TRBV5-1 with TRBJ2-1, with D perhaps matching TRBD1 (6 bases). V was cut by 4 bases and J by 7 bases, with 12 bases left in between. The CDR3 contains 13 residues. The germline gives CDR1 SGHRS, CDR2 YFSETQ. CDR3: CASSPAQGNEQFF. CDR3 DNA sequence: TGCGCCAGCAGCCCGGCCCAGGGGAATGAGCAGTTCTTC.

This chain joins TRBV6-1 and TRBJ2-5; D uncertain. The CDR3 sequence is 13 residues long. V gave up 7 bases and J gave up 1 base, with 10 bases separating them. Germline V gives CDR1 MNHNS, CDR2 SASEGT. CDR3 nucleotide sequence: TGTGCCAGCACCGGGTGGGTCCAAGAGACCCAGTACTTC. Translation gives CASTGWVQETQYF.

V is TRBV9 and J is TRBJ2-6; possible D gene TRBD1, 6 bases. This CDR3 is 18 amino acids long. The germline gives CDR1 SGDLS, CDR2 YYNGEE. V was trimmed by 4 bases and J by 2 bases, leaving 19 bases between them. The CDR3 region has the DNA TGTGCCAGCAGCCCCCAGACAGGTAACCTCCCTGGGGCCAACGTCCTGACTTTC. This sequence encodes CASSPQTGNLPGANVLTF.

The V and J genes are TRBV28 and TRBJ2-5, with D possibly matching TRBD2 (5 bases). The CDR3 runs to 14 residues. Between the trimmed V and J ends, which lost 2 bases and 4 bases, there was a span of 11 bases. CDR1 MDHEN and CDR2 SYDVKM come from the germline V gene. CDR3 sequence (DNA): TGTGCCAGCAGTTTAAACGGGCGGGTAGAGACCCAGTACTTC. Amino acids: CASSLNGRVETQYF.

V gene TRBV7-2 combines with J gene TRBJ2-3; TRBD2 is a possible D gene (5 bases). Trimming took 4 bases from V and 6 from J, leaving 14 bases between them. The germline V gene has CDR1 SGHTA and CDR2 FQGNSA. This CDR3 region has 14 residues. The CDR3 is CASSSRTGWDTQYF. The CDR3 nucleotides read TGTGCCAGCAGCTCCCGGACTGGGTGGGATACGCAGTATTTT.

V is TRBV5-6 and J is TRBJ1-1, with 7 bases fitting TRBD1. Germline V gene data show CDR1 as SGHDT and CDR2 as YYEEEE. J lost 3 bases, V lost 4 bases, and 0 bases had no gene match. CDR3 length: 12 residues. The CDR3 DNA reads TGTGCCAGCAGCCAGGGGGACACTGAAGCTTTCTTT. It codes for CASSQGDTEAFF.

The chain recombines TRBV7-2 with TRBJ2-4, with 8 positions matching TRBD2. The CDR3 is 15 amino acids. Germline V gene data show CDR1 as SGHTA and CDR2 as FQGNSA. Germline trimming cut 8 bases from V and 2 bases from J; bases unmatched to any gene: 8. CDR3 in DNA: TGTGCCAGCGCCAGCGGGAGTGGGACCAAAAACATTCAGTACTTC. It yields the protein CASASGSGTKNIQYF.

The J gene is TRBJ2-5, the V gene TRBV7-2; D is ambiguous. The J call may be faulty, since TRBJ2-7 better matches the DNA end. This CDR3 is 14 amino acids long. CDR1 and CDR2 (germline): SGHTA, FQGNSA. Here the CDR3 DNA reads TGTGCCAGCAGCTTAGCGGTTTACTCCTACGAGCAGTACTTC. It specifies CASSLAVYSYEQYF.

A note on this clone: An end of the junction differs from the germline gene, which may be a read error. The gene calls are TRBV16 and TRBJ2-3; D is ambiguous. The CDR3 sequence is 15 residues long. Germline V gene data show CDR1 as KGHSY and CDR2 as FQNENV. CDR3 DNA: TGTGCCAGCAACCAACTAACAGCTAGCACAGATACGCAGTATTTT. Translation: CASNQLTASTDTQYF.

The V and J genes are TRBV6-1 and TRBJ2-7; 9 nucleotides line up with TRBD1. Germline values: CDR1 MNHNS, CDR2 SASEGT. V lost 4 bases and J lost 5; bases outside the gene matches: 3. This CDR3 spans 13 amino acids. The CDR3 protein is CASSVRDRDEQYF. Here the CDR3 DNA reads TGTGCCAGCAGTGTCCGGGACAGGGACGAGCAGTACTTC.

On this clone: Other DNA sequences in this specimen translate into the identical CDR3. The chain is built from TRBV7-2 and TRBJ2-5; TRBD2 might be the D (5 bases). Germline lookup yields CDR1 SGHTA and CDR2 FQGNSA. The CDR3 loop spans 14 amino acids. V was shortened by 4 bases and J by 2 bases, with 11 bases between the two germline ends. CDR3 nucleotides: TGTGCCAGCAGCTCAGGACTGTTACAAGAGACCCAGTACTTC. Amino acids: CASSSGLLQETQYF. The variable domain in full, completed from reference TRBV7-2 and TRBJ2-5, reads GAGVSQSPSNKVTEKGKDVELRCDPISGHTALYWYRQSLGQGLEFLIYFQGNSAPDKSGLPSDRFSAERTGGSVSTLTIQRTQQEDSAVYLCASSSGLLQETQYFGPGTRLLVL.

This rearrangement joins TRBV5-1 to TRBJ2-3, with TRBD1 as a possible D gene (5 bases). The ends were cut back, 3 bases at V and 3 bases at J, with 8 bases in the middle. Germline V CDR1 and CDR2: SGHRS, YFSETQ. This CDR3 region has 13 residues. Here the CDR3 reads CASSSQGTDTQYF. The CDR3 DNA reads as TGCGCCAGCAGCTCGCAGGGAACAGATACGCAGTATTTT.

The chain recombines TRBV7-2 with TRBJ1-5; possibly TRBD1 for D (6 bases). The CDR3 length is 15 residues. V shed 4 bases and J shed 4 bases, with 14 bases lying between them. Germline V gene sequence: CDR1 SGHTA, CDR2 FQGNSA. CDR3 loop: CASSSQQGRNQPQHF. The CDR3 DNA is TGTGCCAGCAGCTCTCAACAGGGCAGGAATCAGCCCCAGCATTTT. The complete variable domain, with remaining parts taken from reference TRBV7-2 and TRBJ1-5, reads GAGVSQSPSNKVTEKGKDVELRCDPISGHTALYWYRQSLGQGLEFLIYFQGNSAPDKSGLPSDRFSAERTGGSVSTLTIQRTQQEDSAVYLCASSSQQGRNQPQHFGDGTRLSIL.

The chain is built from TRBV6-5 and TRBJ2-3, with D unresolved. V was trimmed by 4 bases and J by 6 bases, leaving 5 bases between them. The CDR3 totals 11 residues. Germline V CDR1 and CDR2: MNHEY, SVGAGI. The CDR3 is CASSFSDTQYF. The CDR3 nucleotides are TGTGCCAGCAGTTTTTCGGATACGCAGTATTTT.

The chain has TRBV19 and TRBJ1-2; perhaps TRBD1 as D (5 bases). Germline lookup yields CDR1 LNHDA and CDR2 SQIVND (reference sequence). This CDR3 is 13 amino acids long. Trimming cost V 8 bases and J 3 bases, with 13 bases left between them. The CDR3 here is CASSGISDYGYTF. CDR3 nucleotide sequence: TGTGCCAGTTCAGGGATATCGGACTATGGCTACACCTTC.

The rearrangement uses TRBV10-3 and TRBJ1-2; tentative D call: TRBD1 (5 bases). V was trimmed by 4 bases and J by 3 bases, leaving 12 bases between them. CDR1 is ENHRY and CDR2 is SYGVKD in the germline V gene. The CDR3 runs to 14 residues. CDR3 bases: TGTGCCATCAGTGCGACAGAGTCGGACTATGGCTACACCTTC. It codes for CAISATESDYGYTF.

V is TRBV28 and J is TRBJ2-6, with a tentative D call TRBD1 (6 bases). CDR3 length equals 15 residues. V dropped 6 bases and J dropped 0 bases, with 9 bases sitting between them. CDR1 and CDR2 from the germline V gene are MDHEN and SYDVKM. Here the CDR3 DNA reads TGTGCCAGCAGACGCAGGGGCTCTGGGGCCAACGTCCTGACTTTC. Protein product: CASRRRGSGANVLTF.

The chain uses TRBV19 and TRBJ2-1; tentative D call: TRBD2 (5 bases). The CDR3 spans 14 residues. V lost 6 bases and J 8 bases, leaving 17 bases between the germline ends. Germline V gives CDR1 LNHDA, CDR2 SQIVND (reference sequence). CDR3 bases: TGTGCCAGTAGCCGAACACTAGTGGTCCATGAGCAGTTCTTC. It specifies CASSRTLVVHEQFF.

The V and J genes are TRBV25-1 and TRBJ2-1, with D uncertain. The CDR3 extends over 13 amino acids. Trimming stripped 10 bases from V and 0 bases from J, with 10 bases between. Germline V lookup: CDR1 MGHDK, CDR2 SYGVNS. The chain's CDR3 is CATLSFSYNEQFF. The CDR3 DNA reads TGTGCCACCCTTAGTTTCTCCTACAATGAGCAGTTCTTC.

The gene calls are TRBV28 and TRBJ1-5, with D perhaps TRBD1 (5 bases). V was pared by 7 bases and J by 5 bases, with 15 bases between. CDR1 and CDR2 from the germline V gene are MDHEN and SYDVKM. The CDR3 runs 14 residues. CDR3 amino acids: CASTPSDTYQPQHF. CDR3 DNA: TGTGCCAGCACCCCTTCGGACACTTATCAGCCCCAGCATTTT.